Each of the 9 T cell receptor beta chains below was sequenced from the same sample in a study of radiotherapy plus CTLA-4 blockade in lung cancer. Assay used: immunoSEQ multiplex PCR; TCRdb lists only in-frame clones, some missing. The sample comprises 65,000 to 95,000 clones, about 88% of which are singletons, and around 0.8% rests with the top ten. The sample was peripheral blood, taken from a patient treated with radiotherapy plus ipilimumab. These receptors were obtained from a human donor with non-small cell lung cancer who had stable disease on radiotherapy plus ipilimumab.

This clone was detected only a few times. V and J are TRBV5-3 and TRBJ2-7; no definite D call. TRBV5-3 is noted as an ORF with a role that remains uncertain. Between the trimmed V and J ends, which lost 4 bases and 4 bases, there was a span of 6 bases. There are 11 residues in the CDR3. The CDR3 DNA sequence: TGTGCCAGAAGCGTGTCTTACGAGCAGTACTTC. Translating it yields CARSVSYEQYF.

The rearrangement joins TRBV18 to TRBJ1-5; D is perhaps TRBD1 (5 bases). V lost 3 bases and J lost 3, with 6 bases in between. The length of the CDR3 is 13 residues. Germline CDR1 KGHSH, CDR2 LQKENI. The chain's CDR3 is CASSPGANQPQHF. In nucleotides, the CDR3 is TGTGCCAGCTCACCCGGGGCCAATCAGCCCCAGCATTTT.

This clone has more than one count but fewer than ten. The chain uses TRBV7-9 and TRBJ1-6, with D tentatively TRBD1 (6 bases). This CDR3 is built from 15 residues. Trimming removed 1 base at V and 6 bases at J, with 10 bases between. Germline V gene lookup returns CDR1 SEHNR and CDR2 FQNEAQ (reference sequence). CDR3 nucleotide sequence: TGTGCCAGCAGCTTAGTACAGGGAGTTAATTCACCCCTCCACTTT. Its protein is CASSLVQGVNSPLHF. The full variable domain, its missing parts supplied by reference TRBV7-9 and TRBJ1-6, is DTGVSQNPRHKITKRGQNVTFRCDPISEHNRLYWYRQTLGQGPEFLTYFQNEAQLEKSRLLSDRFSAERPKGSFSTLEIQRTEQGDSAMYLCASSLVQGVNSPLHFGNGTRLTVT.

The V call is TRBV5-6, the J call TRBJ1-1; D is unclear. This CDR3 spans 14 amino acids. Germline CDR1 and CDR2: SGHDT and YYEEEE. V lost 0 bases to trimming and J lost 1 base, with 7 bases between them. CDR3 in DNA: TGTGCCAGCAGCTTGGTTGAGGAGAACACTGAAGCTTTCTTT. Translating gives CASSLVEENTEAFF.

CDR3 amino acids: CASTVTGRSGANVLTF. Here the CDR3 DNA reads TGTGCCAGCACTGTGACAGGACGCTCTGGGGCCAACGTCCTGACTTTC. The chain combines TRBV2 with TRBJ2-6, with D tentatively TRBD1 (6 bases). This CDR3 is 16 amino acids long. The germline V and J ends were trimmed by 7 bases and 0 bases, with 13 bases remaining between them. In germline, CDR1 is SNHLY, CDR2 FYNNEI. Drawing the rest from reference TRBV2 and TRBJ2-6, the complete variable domain is EPEVTQTPSHQVTQMGQEVILRCVPISNHLYFYWYRQILGQKVEFLVSFYNNEISEKSEIFDDQFSVERPDGSNFTLKIRSTKLEDSAMYFCASTVTGRSGANVLTFGAGSRLTVL.

The J gene is TRBJ2-2, the V gene TRBV4-2; 11 positions match TRBD2. V lost 1 base and J lost 5; bases outside the gene matches: 9. The CDR3 has 18 residues. CDR1 and CDR2 (germline): LGHNA, YNFKEQ. This CDR3 reads CASSQVGVAGGQTGELFF. In DNA, the CDR3 is TGTGCCAGCAGCCAAGTCGGGGTAGCGGGGGGGCAAACCGGGGAGCTGTTTTTT.

The rearrangement joins TRBV5-1 to TRBJ1-2, with TRBD1 matching 10 bases. V shed 4 bases, J shed 7 bases, and the junction held 10 bases outside the gene matches. The CDR3 is made up of 15 amino acids. Germline V CDR1 and CDR2: SGHRS, YFSETQ. The DNA of the CDR3 is TGCGCCAGCAGCCTAGGGACAGGGGAACGAAGTGGCTACACCTTC. Its protein is CASSLGTGERSGYTF.

The chain couples TRBV28 to TRBJ2-5, with 9 bases matching TRBD2. Losses at the gene ends were 3 bases for V and 5 bases for J; bases not matched to a gene: 7. CDR1 is MDHEN and CDR2 is SYDVKM in the germline V gene. The CDR3 contains 15 residues. CDR3 residues: CASSLGAGGGETQYF. CDR3 bases: TGTGCCAGCAGTTTGGGAGCGGGGGGCGGGGAGACCCAGTACTTC.

This CDR3 is CASSLGQGPIISYGYTF. CDR3 bases: TGTGCCAGCAGTTTGGGACAGGGCCCTATTATAAGCTATGGCTACACCTTC. The chain combines TRBV28 with TRBJ1-2, with 9 bases matching TRBD1. From germline, CDR1 is MDHEN and CDR2 SYDVKM. CDR3 length: 17 amino acids. V was clipped by 3 bases and J by 4 bases; unmatched bases: 12.